What follows are 12 T cell receptor beta chains derived from one specimen sequenced in a study of blood T cell repertoires in COVID-19. TCRdb's copy holds only in-frame clones and misses some; the assay was immunoSEQ multiplex PCR. Seen here are about 62,000 clones, just over 85% observed once, and the top ten hold approximately 1.3%. The sample taken for sequencing was peripheral blood. The receptors come from a woman older than 75 with acute or convalescent COVID-19.

V and J are TRBV3-1 (or the pseudogene TRBV3-2) and TRBJ2-7; tentative D call: TRBD2 (7 bases). Germline CDR1 is LGHDT and CDR2 is YNNKEL (reference sequence). Trimming took off 1 base at V and 2 bases at J, with 12 bases between the two ends. This CDR3 contains 15 residues. As DNA, the CDR3 is TGTGCCAGCAGCCAAGGGCCCGGGGGGCCCTACGAGCAGTACTTC. Residues: CASSQGPGGPYEQYF.

The rearrangement links TRBV9 to TRBJ1-6; a weak D match, TRBD1 (6 bases). Germline lookup yields CDR1 SGDLS and CDR2 YYNGEE. This CDR3 has 15 residues. The V end was cut by 5 bases, the J end by 5 bases, with 14 bases between. The CDR3 here is CASSAIGQNNSPLHF. Written as DNA, the CDR3 is TGTGCCAGCAGTGCAATAGGACAGAATAATTCACCCCTCCACTTT.

The rearrangement joins TRBV19 to TRBJ1-4; D possibly corresponds to TRBD1 (5 bases). V was trimmed by 3 bases and J by 0 bases, leaving 11 bases between them. The CDR3 is 16 amino acids. Germline CDR1 is LNHDA and CDR2 is SQIVND (reference sequence). CDR3 coding DNA: TGTGCCAGTAGTATCTTGGGGCGGACAACTAATGAAAAACTGTTTTTT. As protein: CASSILGRTTNEKLFF.

This sequence joins TRBV2 and TRBJ1-2; D is perhaps TRBD1 (5 bases). CDR3 length: 14 residues. The germline gives CDR1 SNHLY, CDR2 FYNNEI. V lost 0 bases, J lost 11 bases, and 16 bases lay in between. The CDR3 loop reads CASSEARRETGYTF. CDR3 nucleotides: TGTGCCAGCAGTGAAGCTCGCAGGGAAACTGGGTACACCTTC.

DNA of the CDR3: TGTGCCAGTATCTCCGGACAGGGGGCGATGTCTGGCTATGGCTACACCTTC. As protein: CASISGQGAMSGYGYTF. The V gene is TRBV19, the J gene TRBJ1-2, with TRBD1 identical over 11 bases. With V trimmed by 7 bases and J by 4 bases, 14 bases remained unmatched. The CDR3 consists of 17 residues. Germline V lookup: CDR1 LNHDA, CDR2 SQIVND (reference sequence).

V is TRBV6-4 and J is TRBJ1-1; a weak D match, TRBD1 (6 bases). CDR1 is MRHNA, CDR2 SNTAGT, per germline. Trimming removed 5 bases from V and 2 bases from J, with 9 bases in between. The CDR3 has 13 residues. CDR3 sequence reads: CASSRQENTEAFF. The CDR3 nucleotides are TGTGCCAGCAGTCGACAGGAAAACACTGAAGCTTTCTTT.

The chain employs TRBV19 and TRBJ1-5; 7 bases map to TRBD1. The CDR3 has 14 residues. Unmatched junction bases numbered 6, after V lost 1 base and J lost 9 bases. The V gene's germline CDR1 is LNHDA and CDR2 SQIVND (reference sequence). The CDR3 nucleotides are TGTGCCAGTAGTATAGGACAGGGAAACGGGCCCCAGCATTTT. It translates to CASSIGQGNGPQHF.

This clone occurred a few times. This chain links TRBV28 with TRBJ1-1; D is uncertain. This CDR3 is 15 amino acids long. The V and J ends lost 6 bases and 1 base respectively, with 15 bases between them. CDR1 is MDHEN and CDR2 is SYDVKM in the germline V gene. The CDR3 loop is CASSPYEGTNTEAFF. Written as DNA, the CDR3 is TGTGCCAGCAGCCCTTATGAGGGTACGAACACTGAAGCTTTCTTT.

This chain uses TRBV28 with TRBJ1-4; TRBD1 aligns across 11 bases. CDR1 and CDR2 from the germline V gene are MDHEN and SYDVKM. The CDR3 runs 17 residues. The V and J ends lost 6 bases and 7 bases, in that order; junction bases with no gene match: 13. The DNA for the CDR3 is TGTGCCAGCAGCTCGGACAGGGGGCGCTTGGACAGTGAAAAACTGTTTTTT. It yields the protein CASSSDRGRLDSEKLFF.

This chain joins TRBV4-1 and TRBJ2-3; 7 bases are a match to TRBD2. Germline V CDR1 and CDR2: MGHRA, YSYEKL. J gave up 2 bases and V 4 bases, and 6 bases lay outside the gene matches. This CDR3 spans 15 amino acids. The DNA of the CDR3 is TGCGCCAGCAGCCCGTTAGGGACTACCACAGATACGCAGTATTTT. This sequence encodes CASSPLGTTTDTQYF.

The rearrangement links TRBV19 to TRBJ2-1; 14 positions agree with TRBD2. In germline, CDR1 is LNHDA, CDR2 SQIVND (reference sequence). With V trimmed by 5 bases and J by 7 bases, 4 bases remained unmatched. This CDR3 region has 15 residues. CDR3 protein: CASSPRTSGGNEQFF. The CDR3 coding sequence is TGTGCCAGTAGTCCCAGGACTAGCGGGGGGAATGAGCAGTTCTTC.

The V call is TRBV28, the J call TRBJ2-4, with 8 bases lining up with TRBD2. Germline loops: CDR1 MDHEN, CDR2 SYDVKM. J was trimmed by 7 bases and V by 5 bases; bases with no gene match: 10. The CDR3 extends over 15 amino acids. CDR3 region: CASSAGGGGRNIQYF. In nucleotides, the CDR3 is TGTGCCAGCAGTGCGGGGGGCGGGGGCAGGAACATTCAGTACTTC.